This T cell receptor (beta chain) stems from a study of T cell responses to AZD1222 COVID-19 vaccine. Germline CDR1 reads LNHDA; CDR2 reads SQIVND (reference sequence). The germline V and J ends were trimmed by 7 bases and 3 bases, with 15 bases remaining between them. The CDR3 is 15 residues long. As for this clone: What it binds is not known.

General study results and limits: Seropositive status at baseline applied to only six AZD1222 recipients.

The data were produced by immunoSEQ multiplex PCR, yet TCRdb's version contains in-frame clones alone and is incomplete. Of 250,000 to 300,000 clones in the sample, 94% are singletons; the top ten hold around 0.58%. Sequences were derived from peripheral blood, sampled 28 days after the second AZD1222 dose. The TCR sequence derives from an adult who received the AZD1222 COVID-19 vaccine. V gene TRBV19 combines with J gene TRBJ2-2; D may match TRBD1 or TRBD2 (6 bases each). CDR3 coding DNA: TGTGCCAGTATCCTTGGGGGGCTAGACACCGGGGAGCTGTTTTTT. Protein: CASILGGLDTGELFF.